Listed below are T cell receptor beta chains from one sample, sequenced in a study of chemoradiotherapy in HPV16-positive cancers. Only in-frame clones appear in the TCRdb table, and some are missing; sequencing was by immunoSEQ multiplex PCR. Of about 7,800 clones listed, approximately 73% are singletons. Sampling was conducted from a patient who underwent chemoradiotherapy. The receptors stem from a human donor with HPV-associated anogenital cancer. CDR3s include the opening cysteine and the closing phenylalanine or tryptophan. The D gene is left open where the match is weak. Expanded clones get a size class; other rows say once, few or many, or leave the size out.

cdr3_aa: CASSIDLAGYPNEQFF
cdr3_nt: TGTGCCAGTAGTATAGATCTAGCGGGATACCCCAATGAGCAGTTCTTC
clone_size: NA
d_call: TRBD2
v_call: TRBV19
j_call: TRBJ2-1

cdr3_aa: CASSLSDSSGNTIYF
cdr3_nt: TGTGCCAGCAGCTTATCGGACAGCTCTGGAAACACCATATATTTT
clone_size: NA
d_call: NA
v_call: TRBV11-2
j_call: TRBJ1-3

cdr3_aa: CASTQGARAWTQYF
cdr3_nt: TGTGCCAGCACCCAGGGGGCGCGGGCATGGACCCAGTACTTC
clone_size: NA
d_call: TRBD1
v_call: TRBV7-8
j_call: TRBJ2-5

cdr3_aa: CASSPQTANYGYTF
cdr3_nt: TGTGCCAGCAGCCCGCAGACAGCTAACTATGGCTACACCTTC
clone_size: NA
d_call: NA
v_call: TRBV5-6
j_call: TRBJ1-2

cdr3_aa: CASSALIGTVSSGNTIYF
cdr3_nt: TGTGCCAGCAGCGCTCTTATAGGGACAGTGAGCTCTGGAAACACCATATATTTT
clone_size: NA
d_call: TRBD1
v_call: TRBV9
j_call: TRBJ1-3

cdr3_aa: CASSYSHPGNGNTIYF
cdr3_nt: TGTGCCAGCAGTTACTCCCATCCAGGCAATGGAAACACCATATATTTT
clone_size: NA
d_call: NA
v_call: TRBV6-5
j_call: TRBJ1-3

cdr3_aa: CASSDRDTGELFF
cdr3_nt: TGTGCCAGCAGTGACAGGGACACCGGGGAGCTGTTTTTT
clone_size: NA
d_call: NA
v_call: TRBV6-4
j_call: TRBJ2-2

cdr3_aa: CASSLALGSPLHF
cdr3_nt: TGTGCCAGCAGCTTAGCCCTGGGTTCACCCCTCCACTTT
clone_size: NA
d_call: NA
v_call: TRBV7-9
j_call: TRBJ1-6

cdr3_aa: CASSSPVVAGGPDTDTQYF
cdr3_nt: TGTGCCAGCAGTTCCCCGGTAGTAGCGGGAGGGCCGGACACAGATACGCAGTATTTT
clone_size: NA
d_call: TRBD2
v_call: TRBV28
j_call: TRBJ2-3

cdr3_aa: CASRTIAGGLETQYF
cdr3_nt: TGTGCCAGCAGAACCATAGCGGGGGGTTTGGAGACCCAGTACTTC
clone_size: few
d_call: TRBD2
v_call: TRBV28
j_call: TRBJ2-5

cdr3_aa: CSARQNYGYTF
cdr3_nt: TGCAGCGCACGACAGAACTATGGCTACACCTTC
clone_size: NA
d_call: NA
v_call: TRBV29-1
j_call: TRBJ1-2

cdr3_aa: CASSPASGDGYTF
cdr3_nt: TGTGCCAGCTCACCAGCTTCCGGGGATGGCTACACCTTC
clone_size: NA
d_call: NA
v_call: TRBV18
j_call: TRBJ1-2

cdr3_aa: CAISGQGNNYGYTF
cdr3_nt: TGTGCCATCAGTGGACAGGGCAATAACTATGGCTACACCTTC
clone_size: NA
d_call: TRBD1
v_call: TRBV10-3
j_call: TRBJ1-2

cdr3_aa: CASSTQGGDQETQYF
cdr3_nt: TGTGCCAGCTCAACCCAGGGTGGGGATCAAGAGACCCAGTACTTC
clone_size: NA
d_call: NA
v_call: TRBV18
j_call: TRBJ2-5